Listed below are T cell receptor beta chains from one sample, sequenced in a study of T-cell reconstitution after alpha-beta-depleted transplantation in children. TCRdb reprocessed the PCR reads via MiXCR and lists one record per CDR3 protein. Of about a million distinct CDR3 sequences listed, 25% to 30% were seen once; the top ten hold roughly 28%. The sample in question was PBMCs, mostly from graft donor cells, obtained 360 days after TCRalphabeta/CD19-depleted stem cell transplant. These TCRs come from a boy less than two years old who had a stem cell transplant for SCID, so the T cells may come from the graft donor. Both conserved end residues are part of each CDR3. The order of the fields is V gene, D gene, J gene, CDR3 protein. A D gene is named only where the DNA matches it firmly.

V gene: TRBV7-2
D gene: .
J gene: TRBJ2-3
CDR3 protein: CASSSQNTDTQYF

V gene: TRBV10-3
D gene: TRBD2
J gene: TRBJ2-7
CDR3 protein: CAISESVAGPHYEQYF

V gene: TRBV25-1
D gene: .
J gene: TRBJ2-4
CDR3 protein: CASLGGNIQYF

V gene: TRBV5-1
D gene: .
J gene: TRBJ2-5
CDR3 protein: CASSFAQAPSQETQYF

V gene: TRBV5-1
D gene: .
J gene: TRBJ2-1
CDR3 protein: CASSRTALNEQFF

V gene: TRBV11-1
D gene: .
J gene: TRBJ2-7
CDR3 protein: CASSLLGWSSYEQYF

V gene: TRBV12-3/TRBV12-4
D gene: .
J gene: TRBJ2-2
CDR3 protein: CASSRGPLELFF

V gene: TRBV9
D gene: TRBD2
J gene: TRBJ2-1
CDR3 protein: CASSGSGGGTYNEQFF

V gene: TRBV9
D gene: TRBD1
J gene: TRBJ2-1
CDR3 protein: CASSHTGVNYNEQFF

V gene: TRBV5-1
D gene: TRBD2
J gene: TRBJ2-1
CDR3 protein: CASRPGGLRYNEQFF

V gene: TRBV20-1
D gene: TRBD2
J gene: TRBJ2-1
CDR3 protein: CSARDGTRGGANEQFF

V gene: TRBV25-1
D gene: TRBD1
J gene: TRBJ2-7
CDR3 protein: CASSELGQGDYEQYF

V gene: TRBV6-1
D gene: .
J gene: TRBJ1-2
CDR3 protein: CASSENAPGGYTF

V gene: TRBV6-6
D gene: .
J gene: TRBJ1-2
CDR3 protein: CASGAPYYGYTF

V gene: TRBV2
D gene: .
J gene: TRBJ2-3
CDR3 protein: CASSVQGRSTDTQYF

V gene: TRBV5-1
D gene: .
J gene: TRBJ2-7
CDR3 protein: CASSSEAGRVYEQYF

V gene: TRBV4-2
D gene: TRBD2
J gene: TRBJ2-1
CDR3 protein: CASSQVLAGVTNNEQFF

V gene: TRBV20-1
D gene: .
J gene: TRBJ2-3
CDR3 protein: CSATVSRQSTDTQYF

V gene: TRBV7-2
D gene: .
J gene: TRBJ2-5
CDR3 protein: CASRQSQGKQETQYF

V gene: TRBV6-5
D gene: TRBD1
J gene: TRBJ2-3
CDR3 protein: CASSYIRTGGTDTQYF

V gene: TRBV28
D gene: .
J gene: TRBJ2-7
CDR3 protein: CASARGAVDEQYF

V gene: TRBV18
D gene: .
J gene: TRBJ1-1
CDR3 protein: CASSPGNTEAFF

V gene: TRBV20-1
D gene: TRBD2
J gene: TRBJ2-2
CDR3 protein: CSARAPFSGEVGELFF

V gene: TRBV12-3/TRBV12-4
D gene: .
J gene: TRBJ2-5
CDR3 protein: CASGRFVGAQETQYF

V gene: TRBV6-4
D gene: .
J gene: TRBJ2-2
CDR3 protein: CASRALSQTGELFF

V gene: TRBV4-2
D gene: .
J gene: TRBJ2-1
CDR3 protein: CASSQLVAYNEQFF

V gene: TRBV29-1
D gene: .
J gene: TRBJ1-1
CDR3 protein: CSVNAPQLPTEAFF

V gene: TRBV10-3
D gene: TRBD1
J gene: TRBJ2-5
CDR3 protein: CAISEAGTEETQYF

V gene: TRBV27
D gene: .
J gene: TRBJ1-1
CDR3 protein: CASSPPGPEAFF

V gene: TRBV12-3/TRBV12-4
D gene: .
J gene: TRBJ1-2
CDR3 protein: CASRGVFYGYTF

V gene: TRBV7-8
D gene: .
J gene: TRBJ2-7
CDR3 protein: CASSSRDTDPYEQYF

V gene: TRBV9
D gene: .
J gene: TRBJ2-2
CDR3 protein: CASSRGVSRNTGELFF

V gene: TRBV7-8
D gene: .
J gene: TRBJ2-2
CDR3 protein: CASSPKTGVPGELFF

V gene: TRBV14
D gene: TRBD1
J gene: TRBJ1-4
CDR3 protein: CASSPSGTGREKLFF

V gene: TRBV20-1
D gene: .
J gene: TRBJ2-4
CDR3 protein: CSARNQGGGSKNIQYF

V gene: TRBV5-1
D gene: .
J gene: TRBJ2-3
CDR3 protein: CASSLDRQSTDTQYF

V gene: TRBV6-5
D gene: TRBD1
J gene: TRBJ2-2
CDR3 protein: CASQGAGELFF

V gene: TRBV29-1
D gene: TRBD2
J gene: TRBJ2-5
CDR3 protein: CSVEVLAGGKETQYF

V gene: TRBV7-9
D gene: TRBD1
J gene: TRBJ1-3
CDR3 protein: CASSIGQANTIYF

V gene: TRBV20-1
D gene: TRBD1
J gene: TRBJ1-5
CDR3 protein: CSAGRITGGQHF

V gene: TRBV6-5
D gene: TRBD1
J gene: TRBJ1-3
CDR3 protein: CASSRTGGTIYF

V gene: TRBV29-1
D gene: TRBD1
J gene: TRBJ1-6
CDR3 protein: CSVSQGAGSPLHF

V gene: TRBV9
D gene: .
J gene: TRBJ2-2
CDR3 protein: CASSVGPNTGELFF

V gene: TRBV11-2
D gene: .
J gene: TRBJ2-7
CDR3 protein: CASSLVNFWRVSIPAGEQYF

V gene: TRBV7-8
D gene: .
J gene: TRBJ2-3
CDR3 protein: CASSIRLHRGAGTDTQYF

V gene: TRBV20-1
D gene: TRBD1
J gene: TRBJ1-1
CDR3 protein: CSAPGAGGSTEAFF

V gene: TRBV7-2
D gene: .
J gene: TRBJ1-1
CDR3 protein: CASSLGISREAFF

V gene: TRBV6-2/TRBV6-3
D gene: TRBD1
J gene: TRBJ2-1
CDR3 protein: CASTKGGTGRAEQFF

V gene: TRBV6-1
D gene: .
J gene: TRBJ1-1
CDR3 protein: CASSERGLRGTEAFF

V gene: TRBV5-6
D gene: .
J gene: TRBJ2-2
CDR3 protein: CASSDDRLRDTGELFF

V gene: TRBV5-1
D gene: TRBD2
J gene: TRBJ2-1
CDR3 protein: CASSLWPAGENRYEQFF

V gene: TRBV20-1
D gene: .
J gene: TRBJ1-1
CDR3 protein: CSTSESNTEAFF

V gene: TRBV18
D gene: .
J gene: TRBJ2-1
CDR3 protein: CASSRGQVSDEQFF